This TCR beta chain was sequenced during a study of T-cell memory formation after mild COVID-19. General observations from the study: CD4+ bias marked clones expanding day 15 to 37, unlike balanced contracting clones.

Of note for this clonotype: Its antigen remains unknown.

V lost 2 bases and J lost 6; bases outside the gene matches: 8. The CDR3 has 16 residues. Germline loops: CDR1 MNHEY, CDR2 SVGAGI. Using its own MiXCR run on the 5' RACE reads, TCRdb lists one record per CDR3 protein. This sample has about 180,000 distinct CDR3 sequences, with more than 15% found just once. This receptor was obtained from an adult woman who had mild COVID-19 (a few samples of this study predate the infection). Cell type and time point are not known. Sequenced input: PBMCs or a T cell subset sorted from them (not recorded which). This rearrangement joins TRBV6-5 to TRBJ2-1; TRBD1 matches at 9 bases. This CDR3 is CASSYLNRGRGNEQFF. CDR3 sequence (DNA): TGTGCCAGCAGTTACCTGAACAGGGGGCGAGGCAATGAGCAGTTCTTC.